One and the same sample provided the 19 T cell receptor beta chains below, sequenced in a study of T-cell reconstitution after alpha-beta-depleted transplantation in children. Unique molecular identifiers were used to barcode this TCRbeta library. TCRdb called the PCR reads again in MiXCR, with one record for every CDR3 protein. The repertoire holds over 550,000 distinct CDR3 sequences, over 9.5% seen once, with 4% in the top ten. The sequencing used PBMCs from the stem cell graft donor, collected from the stem cell graft. The receptors were sampled from a human donor who donated a stem cell graft to a child with acute myeloid leukemia.

This clonotype was seen a handful of times. CDR3 amino acids: CSAPRTGNLNTGELFF. Written as DNA, the CDR3 is TGCAGTGCTCCGCGGACAGGGAACTTGAACACCGGGGAGCTGTTTTTT. The chain couples TRBV20-1 to TRBJ2-2; 8 nucleotides match TRBD1. The junction had 9 bases not matched to a gene; V was cut back by 5 bases and J by 1 base. The germline V gene has CDR1 DFQATT and CDR2 SNEGSKA (reference sequence). The CDR3 contains 16 residues.

In this sample, this clonotype turned up a few times. The chain employs TRBV27 and TRBJ2-7; 9 nucleotides align to TRBD1. Per germline, CDR1 MNHEY and CDR2 SMNVEV (reference sequence). CDR3 size: 14 residues. With V trimmed by 6 bases and J by 3 bases, 6 bases remained unmatched. Here the CDR3 DNA reads TGTGCCAGCAGGATAGGGACAGGGAGCTACGAGCAGTACTTC. Its protein product is CASRIGTGSYEQYF.

This clonotype was counted only a few times. This chain joins TRBV15 and TRBJ2-7, with D hard to call. V was pared by 6 bases and J by 3 bases, with 21 bases between. This CDR3 has 16 residues. Germline V gene lookup returns CDR1 LNHNV and CDR2 YYDKDF (reference sequence). The CDR3 DNA sequence: TGTGCCACCAGTACGCGCCCAACAGAGATCCTCTACGAGCAGTACTTC. Translation: CATSTRPTEILYEQYF. The whole variable domain, remainder taken from reference TRBV15 and TRBJ2-7, is DAMVIQNPRYQVTQFGKPVTLSCSQTLNHNVMYWYQQKSSQAPKLLFHYYDKDFNNEADTPDNFQSRRPNTSFCFLDIRSPGLGDTAMYLCATSTRPTEILYEQYFGPGTRLTVT.

This clonotype was recorded many times. The chain joins TRBV10-3 to TRBJ1-1; D perhaps matches TRBD1 (6 bases). Germline values: CDR1 ENHRY, CDR2 SYGVKD. The CDR3 extends over 12 amino acids. The V and J ends lost 6 bases and 8 bases respectively, with 13 bases between them. CDR3 nucleotide sequence: TGTGCCATCAGGAGTACAGGGAGAGAAGCTTTCTTT. Its protein product is CAIRSTGREAFF.

A remark on this clonotype: It may be a read error: a sequence one base away is much more abundant. The chain joins TRBV28 to TRBJ2-7; TRBD2 matches at 9 bases. CDR3 length equals 15 residues. Germline CDR1 and CDR2: MDHEN and SYDVKM. The CDR3, as DNA: TGTGACAGCAGTTCCTCACTAGCGGGTGGCTACGAGCAGTACTTC. Protein: CDSSSSLAGGYEQYF.

This clonotype was observed a few times. The chain uses TRBV7-9 and TRBJ2-3; 8 nucleotides line up with TRBD2. Germline V gene sequence: CDR1 SEHNR, CDR2 FQNEAQ (reference sequence). The CDR3 spans 15 residues. J lost 2 bases, V lost 5 bases, and 6 bases had no gene match. CDR3 region: CASSARGGYTDTQYF. The CDR3 nucleotides read TGTGCCAGCAGCGCCCGGGGGGGGTACACAGATACGCAGTATTTT. Variable domain in full (rest from reference TRBV7-9 and TRBJ2-3): DTGVSQNPRHKITKRGQNVTFRCDPISEHNRLYWYRQTLGQGPEFLTYFQNEAQLEKSRLLSDRFSAERPKGSFSTLEIQRTEQGDSAMYLCASSARGGYTDTQYFGPGTRLTVL.

This clonotype occurred many times. This chain uses TRBV29-1 with TRBJ2-1; a possible D gene is TRBD2 (5 bases). Trimming took off 5 bases at V and 9 bases at J, with 20 bases between the two ends. CDR1 is SQVTM and CDR2 is ANQGSEA in the germline V gene. The CDR3 contains 14 residues. The CDR3 bases are TGCAGCGTTCCCGGAGGCCGAAGGGCAACTGAGCAGTTCTTC. This codes for CSVPGGRRATEQFF.

The chain uses TRBV20-1 and TRBJ2-7, with 8 bases matching TRBD1. V lost 3 bases and J lost 3; bases outside the gene matches: 4. Germline values: CDR1 DFQATT, CDR2 SNEGSKA (reference sequence). This CDR3 contains 13 residues. CDR3 sequence: CSARIQGVYEQYF. CDR3 DNA: TGCAGTGCTAGGATACAGGGGGTCTACGAGCAGTACTTC.

This clonotype was counted ten times or more. This sequence joins TRBV7-9 and TRBJ2-1; the D is unclear. The CDR3 is made up of 15 amino acids. The ends were cut back, 5 bases at V and 0 bases at J, with 11 bases in the middle. The germline V gene has CDR1 SEHNR and CDR2 FQNEAQ (reference sequence). The CDR3 region is CASSPPVSSYNEQFF. The DNA of the CDR3 is TGTGCCAGCAGCCCCCCGGTCAGCTCCTACAATGAGCAGTTCTTC. The full variable domain, rest sourced from reference TRBV7-9 and TRBJ2-1, is DTGVSQNPRHKITKRGQNVTFRCDPISEHNRLYWYRQTLGQGPEFLTYFQNEAQLEKSRLLSDRFSAERPKGSFSTLEIQRTEQGDSAMYLCASSPPVSSYNEQFFGPGTRLTVL.

A few counts support this clonotype. In DNA, the CDR3 is TGCAGCGTTCCTACCACAGGGAACACTGAAGCTTTCTTT. Its protein is CSVPTTGNTEAFF. The V call is TRBV29-1, the J call TRBJ1-1, with a weak D call TRBD1 (5 bases). Germline CDR1 is SQVTM and CDR2 is ANQGSEA. CDR3 length equals 13 residues. V shed 5 bases and J shed 1 base, with 11 bases lying between them.

The CDR3 spells CASSLDTGSTEAFF. The CDR3 DNA sequence: TGTGCCAGCAGCCTTGACACCGGTAGCACTGAAGCTTTCTTT. This chain connects TRBV6-2 or TRBV6-3 to TRBJ1-1; no definite D call. The germline V gene has CDR1 MNHEY and CDR2 SVGEGT. The CDR3 loop spans 14 amino acids. The V gene lost 6 bases and the J gene lost 4 bases, with 15 bases spanning the gap.

In nucleotides, the CDR3 is TGCAGTGCTAGAGATACGGGGGAGGTCACCGGGGAGCTGTTTTTT. It codes for CSARDTGEVTGELFF. This chain joins TRBV20-1 and TRBJ2-2; perhaps TRBD2 as D (6 bases). Germline V gene data show CDR1 as DFQATT and CDR2 as SNEGSKA (reference sequence). The CDR3 is 15 amino acids. With 0 bases removed from V and 4 bases from J, the gap between germline ends came to 12 bases.

The rearrangement joins TRBV7-3 to TRBJ2-5, with a weak D call TRBD2 (6 bases). The CDR3 contains 15 residues. The V end was cut by 2 bases, the J end by 1 base, with 11 bases between. Germline V gene lookup returns CDR1 SGHTA and CDR2 FQGTGA. In nucleotides, the CDR3 is TGTGCCAGCAGCTTAGGGGGGAACCTCCAAGAGACCCAGTACTTC. As protein: CASSLGGNLQETQYF.

The chain joins TRBV3-1 to TRBJ2-7, with 10 bases identical to TRBD2. Unmatched junction bases numbered 13, after V lost 4 bases and J lost 4 bases. From germline, CDR1 is LGHDT and CDR2 YNNKEL (reference sequence). CDR3 length: 17 residues. CDR3 amino acids: CASSRRPPGTSEYEQYF. CDR3 DNA sequence: TGTGCCAGCAGCCGTAGACCCCCCGGGACTAGCGAGTACGAGCAGTACTTC.

This clonotype was counted at least ten times. The J gene is TRBJ1-3, the V gene TRBV12-3 or TRBV12-4; D not certain. The CDR3 loop spans 15 amino acids. V dropped 6 bases and J dropped 2 bases, with 14 bases sitting between them. CDR3 DNA: TGTGCCAGCAGCCCGGGGTCCCCCACTGGAAACACCATATATTTT. This codes for CASSPGSPTGNTIYF.

The sample holds a few counts of this clonotype. The chain joins TRBV12-3 or TRBV12-4 to TRBJ1-1, with D perhaps matching TRBD1 (5 bases). V was trimmed by 10 bases and J by 3 bases, leaving 12 bases between them. The CDR3 has 12 amino acids. In DNA, the CDR3 is TGTGCCACCACCCGGGGGGACACTGAAGCTTTCTTT. It specifies CATTRGDTEAFF.

With regard to this clonotype: A read error may explain this, as a much larger clone is one base away. The rearrangement uses TRBV14 and TRBJ2-7; D not resolved. CDR1 is SGHDN, CDR2 FVKESK, per germline. This CDR3 is built from 14 residues. CDR3 DNA sequence: TGTGCCGGCAGCCTCCTCCTCGAGCCCTACGAGCAGTACTTC. Protein: CAGSLLLEPYEQYF.

The CDR3 nucleotides are TGTGCCAGCAGTGGACGAATGGGACGAGCGAACACCGGGGAGCTGTTTTTT. Amino acids: CASSGRMGRANTGELFF. The rearrangement links TRBV6-1 to TRBJ2-2; TRBD1 or TRBD2 may be the D gene (5 bases each). Germline V gene data show CDR1 as MNHNS and CDR2 as SASEGT. This CDR3 region has 17 residues. V lost 4 bases and J lost 0, with 15 bases in between.

This clonotype turned up a few times. CDR3 nucleotide sequence: TGTGCCATCAGTACTAAGGGGCGCGACACTGAAGCTTTCTTT. It is translated as CAISTKGRDTEAFF. V usage is TRBV10-3 and J usage is TRBJ1-1; tentative D call: TRBD1 (5 bases). The germline V gene has CDR1 ENHRY and CDR2 SYGVKD. The length of the CDR3 is 14 residues. Trimming stripped 5 bases from V and 3 bases from J, with 13 bases between.